The 9 T cell receptor beta chains reported below all come from one sample, sequenced in a study of T-cell reconstitution after alpha-beta-depleted transplantation in children. Preparing the TCRbeta library involved the use of unique molecular identifiers. TCRdb re-called the PCR reads through MiXCR, storing one row per CDR3 protein. The sample carries some 550,000 distinct CDR3 sequences, around 16% recorded once. This material consisted of PBMCs from the stem cell graft donor, taken from the stem cell graft. The receptors come from a human donor who donated a stem cell graft to a child with acute lymphoblastic leukemia.

This chain joins TRBV7-2 and TRBJ2-3; D might be TRBD1 or TRBD2, each matching 5 bases. From germline, CDR1 is SGHTA and CDR2 FQGNSA. The CDR3 runs 15 residues. V dropped 6 bases and J dropped 2 bases, with 15 bases sitting between them. The CDR3 nucleotides read TGTGCCAGCAGTTTGCAAGGGACCGCCACAGATACGCAGTATTTT. Its translation: CASSLQGTATDTQYF.

This chain joins TRBV7-8 and TRBJ1-1, with D unclear. The V gene lost 2 bases and the J gene lost 5 bases, with 6 bases spanning the gap. From germline, CDR1 is SGHVS and CDR2 FQNEAQ. This CDR3 is built from 12 residues. The CDR3 DNA follows: TGTGCCAGCAGCTTATTGATGACTGAAGCTTTCTTT. Translated: CASSLLMTEAFF. The full variable domain, rest sourced from reference TRBV7-8 and TRBJ1-1, is GAGVSQSPRYKVAKRGQDVALRCDPISGHVSLFWYQQALGQGPEFLTYFQNEAQLDKSGLPSDRFFAERPEGSVSTLKIQRTQQEDSAVYLCASSLLMTEAFFGQGTRLTVV.

Only a few counts were recorded for this clonotype. The chain carries TRBV25-1 and TRBJ1-2, with D possibly matching TRBD1 (6 bases). This CDR3 has 14 residues. V was pared by 2 bases and J by 4 bases, with 11 bases between. Per germline, CDR1 MGHDK and CDR2 SYGVNS. CDR3 protein: CASSEGGGLYGYTF. CDR3 sequence (DNA): TGTGCCAGCAGTGAAGGAGGGGGACTCTATGGCTACACCTTC.

The J gene is TRBJ2-1, the V gene TRBV19, with 12 bases identical to TRBD2. This CDR3 contains 16 residues. CDR1 is LNHDA, CDR2 SQIVND, per germline (reference sequence). After removal of 7 bases from V and 5 bases from J, the junction contained 9 bases not matched to a gene. The CDR3, as DNA: TGTGCCAGTAAGAGGACTAGCGGGGAGGAAAACAATGAGCAGTTCTTC. This codes for CASKRTSGEENNEQFF.

This clonotype has only a few counts. The genes are TRBV4-1 and TRBJ2-7, with 9 bases that match TRBD2. The CDR3 length is 17 residues. Losses at the gene ends were 0 bases for V and 3 bases for J; bases not matched to a gene: 9. Germline CDR1 reads MGHRA; CDR2 reads YSYEKL. The CDR3 nucleotides are TGCGCCAGCAGCCAAGAGGCTAGCGGGACGCCCTACTACGAGCAGTACTTC. Translating gives CASSQEASGTPYYEQYF.

The V gene is TRBV5-1, the J gene TRBJ2-7; 9 nucleotides match TRBD1. The V gene end was trimmed by 7 bases and the J gene end by 1 base; junction bases not matched to a gene: 6. Germline lookup yields CDR1 SGHRS and CDR2 YFSETQ. The CDR3 runs 14 residues. CDR3 sequence: CASVQGAGSYEQYF. CDR3 nucleotide sequence: TGCGCCAGCGTACAGGGGGCCGGATCCTACGAGCAGTACTTC.

In its sample, this clonotype was seen a few times. The rearrangement links TRBV12-3 or TRBV12-4 to TRBJ1-1; no definite D call. The CDR3 runs 12 residues. V dropped 2 bases and J dropped 4 bases, with 5 bases sitting between them. CDR3 protein: CASSLFFTEAFF. CDR3 DNA: TGTGCCAGCAGTTTATTCTTCACTGAAGCTTTCTTT.

This clonotype appeared a few times. The gene calls are TRBV25-1 and TRBJ1-1, with 7 bases aligning to TRBD1. V dropped 0 bases and J dropped 6; count of bases not matched to a gene: 7. In germline, CDR1 is MGHDK, CDR2 SYGVNS. The CDR3 is 15 amino acids. CDR3 protein: CASSEYGTALSEAFF. The CDR3 nucleotides read TGTGCCAGCAGTGAATACGGGACAGCCCTTTCTGAAGCTTTCTTT.

The V and J genes are TRBV5-1 and TRBJ2-1; 13 bases align to TRBD2. The CDR3 covers 16 residues. Germline V lookup: CDR1 SGHRS, CDR2 YFSETQ. Trimming at V came to 5 bases and at J to 1 base, leaving 3 bases not matched to a gene. The CDR3 loop is CASRSTSGGSYNEQFF. The CDR3 bases are TGCGCCAGCAGGTCGACTAGCGGGGGGTCCTACAATGAGCAGTTCTTC. The variable domain in full, completed from reference TRBV5-1 and TRBJ2-1, reads KAGVTQTPRYLIKTRGQQVTLSCSPISGHRSVSWYQQTPGQGLQFLFEYFSETQRNKGNFPGRFSGRQFSNSRSEMNVSTLELGDSALYLCASRSTSGGSYNEQFFGPGTRLTVL.